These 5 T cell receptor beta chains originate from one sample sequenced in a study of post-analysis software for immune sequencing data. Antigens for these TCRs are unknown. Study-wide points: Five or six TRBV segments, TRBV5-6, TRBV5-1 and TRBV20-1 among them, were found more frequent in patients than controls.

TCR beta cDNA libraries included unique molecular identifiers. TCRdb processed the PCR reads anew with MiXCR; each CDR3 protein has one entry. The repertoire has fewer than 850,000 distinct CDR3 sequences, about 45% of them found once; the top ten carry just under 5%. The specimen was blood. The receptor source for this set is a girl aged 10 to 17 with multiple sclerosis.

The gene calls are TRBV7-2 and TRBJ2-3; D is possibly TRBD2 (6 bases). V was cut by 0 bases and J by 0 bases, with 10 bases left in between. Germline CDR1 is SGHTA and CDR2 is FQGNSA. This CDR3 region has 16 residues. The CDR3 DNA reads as TGTGCCAGCAGCTTAGCGCCAAGCGGGAGCACAGATACGCAGTATTTT. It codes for CASSLAPSGSTDTQYF.

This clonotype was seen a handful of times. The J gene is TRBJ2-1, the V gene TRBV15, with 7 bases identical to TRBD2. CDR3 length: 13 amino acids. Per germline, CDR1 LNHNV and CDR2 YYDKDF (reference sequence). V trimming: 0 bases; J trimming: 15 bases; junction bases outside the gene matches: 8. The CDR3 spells CATSRDPAGAWFF. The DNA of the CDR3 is TGTGCCACCAGCAGAGATCCCGCGGGAGCATGGTTCTTC.

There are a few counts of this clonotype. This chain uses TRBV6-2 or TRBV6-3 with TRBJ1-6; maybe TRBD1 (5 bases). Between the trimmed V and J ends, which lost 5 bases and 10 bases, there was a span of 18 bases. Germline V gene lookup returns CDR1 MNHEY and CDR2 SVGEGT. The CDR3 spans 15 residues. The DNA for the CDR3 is TGTGCCAGCAGTCGCGGGACTTCCTACGGCTCACCCCTCCACTTT. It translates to CASSRGTSYGSPLHF.

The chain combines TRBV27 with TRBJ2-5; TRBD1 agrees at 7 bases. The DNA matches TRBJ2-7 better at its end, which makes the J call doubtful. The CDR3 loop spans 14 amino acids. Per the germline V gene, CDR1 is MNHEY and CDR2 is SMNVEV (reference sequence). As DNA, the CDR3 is TGTGCCAGCAGTTCCCAGACAGGGTGGGACGAGCAGTACTTC. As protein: CASSSQTGWDEQYF.

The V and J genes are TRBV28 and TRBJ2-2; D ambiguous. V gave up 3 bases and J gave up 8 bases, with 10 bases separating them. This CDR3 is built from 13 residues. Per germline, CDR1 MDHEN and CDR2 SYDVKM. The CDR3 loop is CASSLRMGGELFF. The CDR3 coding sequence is TGTGCCAGCAGTTTGCGGATGGGGGGGGAGCTGTTTTTT. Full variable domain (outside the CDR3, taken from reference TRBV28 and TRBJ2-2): DVKVTQSSRYLVKRTGEKVFLECVQDMDHENMFWYRQDPGLGLRLIYFSYDVKMKEKGDIPEGYSVSREKKERFSLILESASTNQTSMYLCASSLRMGGELFFGEGSRLTVL.